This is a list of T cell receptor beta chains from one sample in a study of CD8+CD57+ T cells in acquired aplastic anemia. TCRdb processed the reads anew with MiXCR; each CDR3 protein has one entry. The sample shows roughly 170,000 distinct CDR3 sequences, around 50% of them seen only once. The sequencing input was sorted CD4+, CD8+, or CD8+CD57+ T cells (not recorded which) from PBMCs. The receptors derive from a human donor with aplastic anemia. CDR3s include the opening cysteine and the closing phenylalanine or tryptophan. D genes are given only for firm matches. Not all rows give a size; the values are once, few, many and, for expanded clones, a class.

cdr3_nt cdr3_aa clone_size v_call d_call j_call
TGTGCCAGCAGGGAACAGGCGAGCCCCTATTCACCCCTCCACTTT CASREQASPYSPLHF many TRBV3-1 - TRBJ1-6
TGCGCCAGCAGCTGGGACAGGGGAAGTAATTCACCCCTCCACTTT CASSWDRGSNSPLHF - TRBV5-1 TRBD1 TRBJ1-6
TGTGCCAGTAAGGGTTTTGTCAATGAGCAGTTCTTC CASKGFVNEQFF many TRBV19 - TRBJ2-1
TGTGCCAGCAGGGAGCGGGGGGCCTGGGAGACCCAGTACTTC CASRERGAWETQYF - TRBV12-3/TRBV12-4 TRBD2 TRBJ2-5
TGTGCCAGTACAGGACAGACCAATCAGCCCCAGCATTTT CASTGQTNQPQHF many TRBV6-1 - TRBJ1-5
TGTGCCTCTGACCCAGGGGGACGGGATGAAAAACTGTTTTTT CASDPGGRDEKLFF once TRBV2 TRBD1 TRBJ1-4
TGCAGTGCCCCTGGGGGGGGGGGACAGGGTAATCCCGAGCAGTACTTC CSAPGGGGQGNPEQYF many TRBV20-1 TRBD1 TRBJ2-7
TGTGCCAGCAGCTCGGACAGGGGAACAGATACGCAGTATTTT CASSSDRGTDTQYF many TRBV7-9 TRBD1 TRBJ2-3
TGCAGTGCCAGCAGGCGGACAGGGGAAGAGACCCAGTACTTC CSASRRTGEETQYF - TRBV20-1 TRBD1 TRBJ2-5
TGTGCCAGCAGTTCGGAAGGGACAGGAGGATCACCCCTCCACTTT CASSSEGTGGSPLHF few TRBV2 TRBD1 TRBJ1-6
TGTGCCAGCAGCTTGATCCGCACTTTCGACGGACACGAGCAGTACTTC CASSLIRTFDGHEQYF - TRBV5-5 - TRBJ2-7
TGCGCCAGCAGCCAAGGCACAGTGGGGGGTACTGGCGGCTACACCTTC CASSQGTVGGTGGYTF few TRBV4-1 - TRBJ1-2
TGTGCCAGCTCACCACCGGCAGGGGGGAGTGCGACCCAGTACTTC CASSPPAGGSATQYF few TRBV18 - TRBJ2-5
TGTGCCAGCAGCGCCCGGGACAGGGGTGTCTATGAGCAGTACTTC CASSARDRGVYEQYF - TRBV5-6 TRBD1 TRBJ2-7
TGTGCCAGCACCGGACAAACAACCGAAAAACTGTTTTTT CASTGQTTEKLFF many TRBV2 - TRBJ1-4
TGCGCCAGCAGTTTTACGGGTTCTGGAAACACCATATATTTT CASSFTGSGNTIYF - TRBV2 - TRBJ1-3
TGTGCCAGCAGCATTGGACAGGGACGGCAAGAGACCCAGTACTTC CASSIGQGRQETQYF - TRBV5-4 TRBD1 TRBJ2-5
TGCAGTGCGTCACAGCCTAGCAATCAGCCCCAGCATTTT CSASQPSNQPQHF few TRBV20-1 - TRBJ1-5
TGTGCCAGCAGTTTGTCCCTTAAAAGCCCTAACTATGGCTACACCTTC CASSLSLKSPNYGYTF - TRBV11-1 - TRBJ1-2
TGTGCCAGCAGTCCTTCCTTTCGGGCAGGGAAACAGCCCCAGCATTTT CASSPSFRAGKQPQHF - TRBV10-3 - TRBJ1-5